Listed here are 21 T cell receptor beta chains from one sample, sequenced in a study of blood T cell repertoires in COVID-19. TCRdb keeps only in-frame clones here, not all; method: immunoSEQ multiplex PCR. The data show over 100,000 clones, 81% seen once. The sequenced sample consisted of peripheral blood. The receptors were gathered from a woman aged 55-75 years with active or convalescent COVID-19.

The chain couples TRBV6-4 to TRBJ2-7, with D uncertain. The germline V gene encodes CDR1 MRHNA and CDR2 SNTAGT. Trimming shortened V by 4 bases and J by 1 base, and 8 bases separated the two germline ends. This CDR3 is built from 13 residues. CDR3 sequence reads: CASSAEASYEQYF. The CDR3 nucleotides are TGTGCCAGCAGTGCCGAGGCGTCCTACGAGCAGTACTTC.

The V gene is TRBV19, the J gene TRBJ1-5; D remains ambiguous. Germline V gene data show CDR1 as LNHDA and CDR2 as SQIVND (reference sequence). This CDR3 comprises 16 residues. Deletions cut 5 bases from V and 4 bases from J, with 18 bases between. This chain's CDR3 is CASSSGSGGINQPQHF. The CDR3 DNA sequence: TGTGCCAGTAGTTCCGGGTCCGGAGGGATTAATCAGCCCCAGCATTTT.

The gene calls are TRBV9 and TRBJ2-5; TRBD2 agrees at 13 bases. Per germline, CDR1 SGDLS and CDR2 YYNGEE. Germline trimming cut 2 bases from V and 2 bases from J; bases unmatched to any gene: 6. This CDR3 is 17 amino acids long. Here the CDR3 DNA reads TGTGCCAGCAGCGTTTCCGGACTAGCGGGGGAACAAGAGACCCAGTACTTC. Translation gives CASSVSGLAGEQETQYF. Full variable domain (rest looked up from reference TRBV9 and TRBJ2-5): DSGVTQTPKHLITATGQRVTLRCSPRSGDLSVYWYQQSLDQGLQFLIQYYNGEERAKGNILERFSAQQFPDLHSELNLSSLELGDSALYFCASSVSGLAGEQETQYFGPGTRLLVL.

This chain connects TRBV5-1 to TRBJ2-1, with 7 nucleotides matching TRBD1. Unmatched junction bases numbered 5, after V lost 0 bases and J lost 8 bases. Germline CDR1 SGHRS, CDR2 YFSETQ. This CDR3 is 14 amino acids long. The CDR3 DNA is TGCGCCAGCAGCTTGGCTCAGGGGGTTCATGAGCAGTTCTTC. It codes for CASSLAQGVHEQFF.

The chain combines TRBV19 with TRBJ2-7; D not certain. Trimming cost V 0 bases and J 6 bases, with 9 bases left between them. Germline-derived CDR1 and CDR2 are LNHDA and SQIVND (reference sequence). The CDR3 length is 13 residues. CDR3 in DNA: TGTGCCAGTAGTATAGATCAGAGGAGCGAGCAGTACGTC. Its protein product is CASSIDQRSEQYV.

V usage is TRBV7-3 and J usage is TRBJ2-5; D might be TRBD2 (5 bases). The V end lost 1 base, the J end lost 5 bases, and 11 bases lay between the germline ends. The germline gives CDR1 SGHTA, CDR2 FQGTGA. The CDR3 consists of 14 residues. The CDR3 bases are TGTGCCAGCAGCTTAATGGGAGATCGGGAGACCCAGTACTTC. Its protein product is CASSLMGDRETQYF. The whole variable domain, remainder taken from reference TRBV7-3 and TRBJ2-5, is GAGVSQTPSNKVTEKGKYVELRCDPISGHTALYWYRQSLGQGPEFLIYFQGTGAADDSGLPNDRFFAVRPEGSVSTLKIQRTERGDSAVYLCASSLMGDRETQYFGPGTRLLVL.

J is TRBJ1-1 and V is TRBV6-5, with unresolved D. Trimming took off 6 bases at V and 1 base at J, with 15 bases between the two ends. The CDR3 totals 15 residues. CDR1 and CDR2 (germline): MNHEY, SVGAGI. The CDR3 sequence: CASRSPGDSNTEAFF. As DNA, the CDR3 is TGTGCCAGCAGGTCTCCCGGGGATTCGAACACTGAAGCTTTCTTT.

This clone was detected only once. CDR3 sequence (DNA): TGTGCCACGGACAGTCGGGTCGATGGCAGTGAAAAACTGTTTTTT. Its translation is CATDSRVDGSEKLFF. The V call is TRBV19, the J call TRBJ1-4, with D perhaps TRBD1 (6 bases). Germline values: CDR1 LNHDA, CDR2 SQIVND (reference sequence). The CDR3 runs 15 residues. V was cut by 10 bases and J by 7 bases, with 22 bases left in between. The full variable domain, completed using reference TRBV19 and TRBJ1-4, is DGGITQSPKYLFRKEGQNVTLSCEQNLNHDAMYWYRQDPGQGLRLIYYSQIVNDFQKGDIAEGYSVSREKKESFPLTVTSAQKNPTAFYLCATDSRVDGSEKLFFGSGTQLSVL.

CDR3 nucleotides: TGTGCCAGCAGCAACGGACCCTTACTGCTACGGGGTGAAAAACTGTTTTTT. Residues: CASSNGPLLLRGEKLFF. V usage is TRBV5-8 and J usage is TRBJ1-4, with no clear D. Trimming took off 4 bases at V and 7 bases at J, with 23 bases between the two ends. The length of the CDR3 is 17 residues. Germline V gives CDR1 SGHTS, CDR2 YDEGEE.

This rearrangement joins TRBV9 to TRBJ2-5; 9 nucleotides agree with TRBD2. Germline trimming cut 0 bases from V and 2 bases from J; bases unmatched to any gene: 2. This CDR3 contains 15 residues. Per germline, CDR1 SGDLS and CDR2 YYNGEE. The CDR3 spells CASSVGTSEQETQYF. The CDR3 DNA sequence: TGTGCCAGCAGCGTAGGGACTAGCGAACAAGAGACCCAGTACTTC.

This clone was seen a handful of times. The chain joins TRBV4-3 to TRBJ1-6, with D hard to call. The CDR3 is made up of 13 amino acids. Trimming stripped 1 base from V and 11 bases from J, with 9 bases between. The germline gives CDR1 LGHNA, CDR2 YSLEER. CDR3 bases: TGCGCCAGCAGCCAAGTATTCGCGCCACCCCTCCACTTT. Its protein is CASSQVFAPPLHF.

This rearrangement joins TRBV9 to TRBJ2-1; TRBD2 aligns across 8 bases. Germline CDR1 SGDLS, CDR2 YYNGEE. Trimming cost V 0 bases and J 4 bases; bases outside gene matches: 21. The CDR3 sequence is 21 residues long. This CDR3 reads CASSVEERDPWGGGRYNEQFF. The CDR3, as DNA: TGTGCCAGCAGCGTAGAGGAACGGGACCCCTGGGGCGGGGGGCGATACAATGAGCAGTTCTTC.

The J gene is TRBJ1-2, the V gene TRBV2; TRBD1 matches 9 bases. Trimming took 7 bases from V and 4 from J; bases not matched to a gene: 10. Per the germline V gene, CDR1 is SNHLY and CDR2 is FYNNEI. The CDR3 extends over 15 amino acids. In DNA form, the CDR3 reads TGTGCCAGCACCAAGGGGGACAGGGTTGCCTATGGCTACACCTTC. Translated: CASTKGDRVAYGYTF.

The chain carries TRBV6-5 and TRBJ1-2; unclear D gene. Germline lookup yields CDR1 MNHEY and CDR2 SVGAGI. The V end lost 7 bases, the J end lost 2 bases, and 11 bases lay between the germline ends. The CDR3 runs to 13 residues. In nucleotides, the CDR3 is TGTGCCAGCAAGGCAGGCTCCAACTATGGCTACACCTTC. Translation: CASKAGSNYGYTF.

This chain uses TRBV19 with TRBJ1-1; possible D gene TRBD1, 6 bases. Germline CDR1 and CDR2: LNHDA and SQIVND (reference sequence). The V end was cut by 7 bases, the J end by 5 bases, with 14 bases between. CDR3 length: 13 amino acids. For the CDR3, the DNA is TGTGCCAGTATGACCAGGGGCAAAACTGAAGCTTTCTTT. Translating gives CASMTRGKTEAFF.

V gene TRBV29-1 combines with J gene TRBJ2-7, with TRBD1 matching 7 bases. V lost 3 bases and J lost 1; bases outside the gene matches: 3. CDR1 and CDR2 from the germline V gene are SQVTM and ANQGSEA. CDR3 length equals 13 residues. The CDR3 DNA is TGCAGCGTTGAGGAGACAGGGTCCTACGAGCAGTACTTC. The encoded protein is CSVEETGSYEQYF.

CDR3 residues: CASSGLEDRANTEAFF. In nucleotides, the CDR3 is TGTGCCAGCAGTGGCCTCGAGGATAGAGCGAACACTGAAGCTTTCTTT. This chain joins TRBV25-1 and TRBJ1-1; D is uncertain. Germline V gene sequence: CDR1 MGHDK, CDR2 SYGVNS. The V and J ends lost 4 bases and 1 base respectively, with 16 bases between them. The CDR3 totals 16 residues. The full variable domain, its missing parts supplied by reference TRBV25-1 and TRBJ1-1, is EADIYQTPRYLVIGTGKKITLECSQTMGHDKMYWYQQDPGMELHLIHYSYGVNSTEKGDLSSESTVSRIRTEHFPLTLESARPSHTSQYLCASSGLEDRANTEAFFGQGTRLTVV.

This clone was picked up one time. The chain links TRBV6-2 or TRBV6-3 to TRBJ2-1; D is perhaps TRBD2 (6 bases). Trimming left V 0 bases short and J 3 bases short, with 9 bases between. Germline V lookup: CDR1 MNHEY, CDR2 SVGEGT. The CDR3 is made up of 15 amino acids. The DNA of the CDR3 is TGTGCCAGCAGTTACTCTAGCGGAGACTACAATGAGCAGTTCTTC. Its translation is CASSYSSGDYNEQFF.

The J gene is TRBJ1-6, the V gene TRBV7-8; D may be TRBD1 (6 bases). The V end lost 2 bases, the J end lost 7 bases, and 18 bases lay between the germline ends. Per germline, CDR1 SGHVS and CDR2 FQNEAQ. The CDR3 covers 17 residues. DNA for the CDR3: TGTGCCAGCAGCTTAACCTTTCGGGGGGGGCAGAATTCACCCCTCCACTTT. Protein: CASSLTFRGGQNSPLHF.

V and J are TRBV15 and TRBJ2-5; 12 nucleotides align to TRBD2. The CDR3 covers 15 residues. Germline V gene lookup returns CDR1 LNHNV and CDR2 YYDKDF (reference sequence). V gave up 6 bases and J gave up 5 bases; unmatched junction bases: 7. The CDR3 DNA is TGTGCCACCAGGGCTAGCGGGAGGGCCAGGGAGACCCAGTACTTC. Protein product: CATRASGRARETQYF.

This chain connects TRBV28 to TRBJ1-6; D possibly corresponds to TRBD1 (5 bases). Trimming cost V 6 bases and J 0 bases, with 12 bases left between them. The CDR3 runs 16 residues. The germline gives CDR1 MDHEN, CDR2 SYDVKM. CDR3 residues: CASRTRVSSYNSPLHF. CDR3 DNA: TGTGCCAGCAGAACCAGGGTGAGCTCCTATAATTCACCCCTCCACTTT.